The entry below gives a single TCR beta chain sequence along with its context. The target of this receptor is not known. Per-nucleotide qualities are absent, and no much larger clonotype sits a single base away. This sample was included in a study of blood T cell repertoires in COVID-19 (dated by TCRdb to 2020 to 2021). With regard to the full study: Samples from collaborators originated in the United States, Italy and Spain and spanned both the acute and convalescent phases of COVID-19. Sample metadata almost always included a de-identified subject ID, COVID-19 status, age in years and sex. The material from the prospective study consisted of cDNA or gDNA derived from T cells, B-cell-depleted T cells, or PBMCs. The dataset comprised deeply sampled blood TCRbeta repertoires from subjects exposed to, actively infected with, or recovered from COVID-19. The repertoires were released in a freely available public database meant as a resource for research on the immune response to SARS-CoV-2. HLA class I and class II types, where available, came from metadata supplied by the sample provider rather than from assay-based typing. The samples were drawn from two sources: the first 160 participants of the ongoing ImmuneRACE study, and some 1,300 subjects contributed by 6 global collaborators. Findings and caveats that apply to the study as a whole: The amount of clinical and demographic metadata varied by source and participant and was provided uncurated.

The V and J ends are trimmed by 1 base and 10 bases, leaving 8 bases between them. Taken from cysteine to phenylalanine, the CDR3 has 12 residues. The only DNA kept is the CDR3, 36 bases in frame from the first base. CDR1 and CDR2 are drawn from the germline V gene: SGHTA, FQGNSA. TCRbeta CDR3 regions were amplified from genomic DNA using the immunoSEQ Assay, a bias-controlled multiplex PCR. On the study's bioinformatics: Nucleated cell counts per sample were estimated from amplification of reference gene primers within the assay. Sequence reads were collapsed and filtered to measure the absolute abundance of every unique TCRbeta CDR3 rearrangement. Productive Simpson clonality was computed per sample as the square root of Simpson's diversity index over productive rearrangements. TCRdb took over this immuneACCESS table, retaining in-frame rearrangements with V and J assigned. Such tables are incomplete; in checked studies, under half of the missing clones stem from an unresolved V gene, and the remainder is unexplained. V, J and clone size are those of that table, while D and trimming were read from the DNA. This sample has over 250,000 clones in its table, and about four fifths of those were observed once. More than 8% of the sample comes from the top ten.

Another Seattle source contributed samples from volunteer blood donors who had recovered from COVID-19. Each collaborating institution followed its own protocols to collect whole blood in K2EDTA tubes. For TCRbeta analysis, collaborators shipped samples as frozen whole blood, isolated PBMCs, or DNA extracted from either of those sample types. Specimen: peripheral blood. This TCR was recovered from a woman in her forties or fifties who had recovered from COVID-19. The V and J segments used are TRBV7-2 and TRBJ2-1, with no D gene named confidently. The DNA sequence follows: TGTGCCAGCAGCTTAGGGGTGCGGGAGCAGTTCTTC. Its translation reads: CASSLGVREQFF.